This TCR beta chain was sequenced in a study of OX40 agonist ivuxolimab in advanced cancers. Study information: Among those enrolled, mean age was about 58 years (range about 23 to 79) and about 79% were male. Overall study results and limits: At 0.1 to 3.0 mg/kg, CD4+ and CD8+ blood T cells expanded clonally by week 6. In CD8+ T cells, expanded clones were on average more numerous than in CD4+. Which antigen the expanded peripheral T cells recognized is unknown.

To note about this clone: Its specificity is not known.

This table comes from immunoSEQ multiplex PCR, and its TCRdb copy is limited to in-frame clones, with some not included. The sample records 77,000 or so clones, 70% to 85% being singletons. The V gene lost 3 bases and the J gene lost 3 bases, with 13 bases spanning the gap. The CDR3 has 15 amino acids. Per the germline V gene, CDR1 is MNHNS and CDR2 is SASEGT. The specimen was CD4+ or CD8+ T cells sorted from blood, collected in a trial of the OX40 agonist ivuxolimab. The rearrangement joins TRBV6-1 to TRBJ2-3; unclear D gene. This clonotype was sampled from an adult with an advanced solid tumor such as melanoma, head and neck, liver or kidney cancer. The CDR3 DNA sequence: TGTGCCAGCAGTGAGCCTCGCTTGACTACAGATACGCAGTATTTT. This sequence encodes CASSEPRLTTDTQYF.